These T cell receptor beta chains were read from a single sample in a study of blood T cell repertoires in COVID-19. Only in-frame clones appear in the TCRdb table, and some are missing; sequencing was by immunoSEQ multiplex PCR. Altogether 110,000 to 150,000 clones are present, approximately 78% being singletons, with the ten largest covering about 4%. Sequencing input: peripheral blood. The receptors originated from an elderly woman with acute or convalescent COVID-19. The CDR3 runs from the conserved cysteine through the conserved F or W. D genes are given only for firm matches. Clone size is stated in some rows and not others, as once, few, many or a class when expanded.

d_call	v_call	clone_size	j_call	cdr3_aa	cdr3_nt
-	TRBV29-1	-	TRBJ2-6	CSGLSPVSGANVLTF	TGCAGCGGGCTGTCCCCAGTCTCTGGGGCCAACGTCCTGACTTTC
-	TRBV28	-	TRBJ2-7	CASSPQRASYEQYF	TGTGCCAGCAGTCCTCAGCGGGCCTCCTACGAGCAGTACTTC
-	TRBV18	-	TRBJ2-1	CASSGGQGALNEQFF	TGTGCCAGCTCCGGGGGGCAGGGGGCCCTCAATGAGCAGTTCTTC
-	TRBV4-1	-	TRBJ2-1	CASSPQPGLGEQFF	TGCGCCAGCAGCCCTCAACCGGGACTCGGTGAGCAGTTCTTC
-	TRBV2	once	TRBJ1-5	CASRANRENQPQHF	TGTGCCAGCAGAGCCAACAGGGAAAATCAGCCCCAGCATTTT
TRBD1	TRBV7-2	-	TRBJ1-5	CASSLTWDRGQPQHF	TGTGCCAGCAGCCTGACCTGGGACAGGGGTCAGCCCCAGCATTTT
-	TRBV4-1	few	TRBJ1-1	CASSQGIGGDTEAFF	TGCGCCAGCAGCCAAGGGATCGGGGGGGATACTGAAGCTTTCTTT
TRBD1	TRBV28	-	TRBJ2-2	CASSYLQGTGELFF	TGTGCCAGCAGTTATCTACAGGGGACCGGGGAGCTGTTTTTT
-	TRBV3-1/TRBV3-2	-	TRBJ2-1	CASSQHGESSYNEQFF	TGTGCCAGCAGCCAACACGGGGAGAGCTCCTACAATGAGCAGTTCTTC
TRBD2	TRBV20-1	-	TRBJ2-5	CSAGGDETQYF	TGCAGTGCTGGGGGGGATGAGACCCAGTACTTC
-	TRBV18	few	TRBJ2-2	CASSPGHNTGELFF	TGTGCCAGCTCACCGGGACACAACACCGGGGAGCTGTTTTTT
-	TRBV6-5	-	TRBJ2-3	CASRGGGIRTDTQYF	TGTGCCAGCAGGGGAGGGGGTATTCGCACAGATACGCAGTATTTT
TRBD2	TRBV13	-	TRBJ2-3	CASSLIGSLAGPRPDTQYF	TGTGCCAGCAGCTTAATTGGTAGTCTAGCGGGACCTAGACCAGATACGCAGTATTTT
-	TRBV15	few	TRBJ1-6	CATSRDSFGTSPLHF	TGTGCCACCAGCAGGGACAGCTTCGGTACTTCACCCCTCCACTTT
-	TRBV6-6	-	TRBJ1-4	CASSYFVGGANEKLFF	TGTGCCAGCAGTTACTTTGTGGGTGGAGCTAATGAAAAACTGTTTTTT
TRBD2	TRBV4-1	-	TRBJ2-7	CASSQAGGYYEQYF	TGCGCCAGCAGCCAAGCCGGGGGGTACTACGAGCAGTACTTC
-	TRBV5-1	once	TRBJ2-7	CASSLDRGYSTVQYF	TGCGCCAGCAGCTTGGATCGCGGCTACTCTACGGTGCAGTACTTC
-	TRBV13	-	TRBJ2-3	CASSFTAGQDTQYF	TGTGCCAGCAGCTTTACTGCAGGGCAAGATACGCAGTATTTT
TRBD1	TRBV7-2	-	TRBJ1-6	CASSLNRGGSPLHF	TGTGCCAGCAGCTTAAACAGGGGTGGTTCACCCCTCCACTTT
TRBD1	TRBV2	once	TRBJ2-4	CASGGQGVVDIQYF	TGTGCCAGCGGGGGACAGGGGGTGGTGGACATTCAGTACTTC
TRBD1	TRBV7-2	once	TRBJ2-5	CASNQGAGETQYF	TGTGCCAGCAACCAGGGGGCAGGGGAGACCCAGTACTTC
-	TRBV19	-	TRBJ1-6	CASSLAPWKRGSYNSPLHF	TGTGCCAGTAGTCTGGCCCCATGGAAGCGGGGCTCCTATAATTCACCCCTCCACTTT
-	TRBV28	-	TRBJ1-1	CASTQVGGTEAFF	TGTGCCAGCACTCAAGTAGGGGGCACTGAAGCTTTCTTT
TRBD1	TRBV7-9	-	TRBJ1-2	CASSPADRGNYGYTF	TGTGCCAGCAGCCCCGCCGACAGGGGAAACTATGGCTACACCTTC
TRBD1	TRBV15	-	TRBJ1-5	CATSRYRGHANQPQHF	TGTGCCACCAGCAGATACAGGGGTCACGCCAATCAGCCCCAGCATTTT
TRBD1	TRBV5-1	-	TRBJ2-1	CASSVDRVHEQFF	TGCGCCAGCAGCGTGGACAGGGTCCATGAGCAGTTCTTC
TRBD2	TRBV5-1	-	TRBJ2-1	CASSPTPTSGGDEQFF	TGCGCCAGCAGCCCAACACCGACTAGCGGGGGGGATGAGCAGTTCTTC
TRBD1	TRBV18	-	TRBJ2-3	CASSPGQVLSTDTQYF	TGTGCCAGCTCACCAGGACAGGTTCTTAGCACAGATACGCAGTATTTT
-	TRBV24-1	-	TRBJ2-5	CATSDVGGIGETQYF	TGTGCCACCAGTGACGTAGGGGGTATCGGGGAGACCCAGTACTTC
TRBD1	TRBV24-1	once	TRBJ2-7	CATSESPGQGARYEQYF	TGTGCCACCAGTGAATCACCCGGACAGGGGGCGCGGTACGAGCAGTACTTC
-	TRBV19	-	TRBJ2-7	CASSILPGREQYF	TGTGCCAGTAGTATATTGCCAGGGCGGGAGCAGTACTTC
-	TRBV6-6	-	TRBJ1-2	CASSLSDSGYTF	TGTGCCAGCAGCCTTTCGGACTCTGGCTACACCTTC
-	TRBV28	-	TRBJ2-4	CASSDGGAKNIQYF	TGTGCCAGCAGCGACGGAGGGGCCAAAAACATTCAGTACTTC
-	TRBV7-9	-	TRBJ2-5	CASSSLGSTPPGVQETQYF	TGTGCCAGCAGCTCCCTCGGGAGCACTCCGCCGGGGGTACAAGAGACCCAGTACTTC
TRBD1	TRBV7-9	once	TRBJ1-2	CASSLAWEQGSAYGYTF	TGTGCCAGCAGCTTAGCATGGGAACAGGGGTCTGCCTATGGCTACACCTTC
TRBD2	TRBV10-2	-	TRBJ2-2	CASSEAGLAIGELFF	TGCGCCAGCAGTGAGGCGGGACTAGCTATCGGGGAGCTGTTTTTT
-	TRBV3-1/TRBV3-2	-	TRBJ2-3	CASSLQGGGTDTQYF	TGTGCCAGCAGCCTTCAGGGTGGAGGCACAGATACGCAGTATTTT
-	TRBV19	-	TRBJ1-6	CASSIARGNSPLHF	TGTGCCAGTAGTATAGCCAGAGGTAATTCACCCCTCCACTTT
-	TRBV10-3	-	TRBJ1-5	CAISESAGEGQPQHF	TGTGCCATCAGTGAGTCGGCAGGGGAAGGCCAGCCCCAGCATTTT
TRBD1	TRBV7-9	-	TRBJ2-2	CASSPTGTGVTGELFF	TGTGCCAGCAGCCCCACCGGGACAGGGGTTACCGGGGAGCTGTTTTTT
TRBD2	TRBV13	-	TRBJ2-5	CASSWKGLAGKYQETQYF	TGTGCCAGCAGCTGGAAGGGACTAGCGGGGAAGTACCAAGAGACCCAGTACTTC
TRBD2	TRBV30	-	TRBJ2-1	CAWSHTSPSGGHNEQFF	TGTGCCTGGAGTCATACCTCACCTAGCGGGGGACACAATGAGCAGTTCTTC
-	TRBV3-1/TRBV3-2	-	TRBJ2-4	CASSQVPFRGSKNIQYF	TGTGCCAGCAGCCAAGTTCCATTTCGAGGGTCCAAAAACATTCAGTACTTC